One sample yielded the 8 T cell receptor beta chains listed below, sequenced in a study of T cells after yellow fever vaccination. TCRdb reprocessed the 5' RACE reads via MiXCR and lists one record per CDR3 protein. The sample holds hundreds of thousands of distinct CDR3 sequences; less than 4.5% are singletons and the top ten take around 20%. Source: PBMCs, taken on the day of the yellow fever booster vaccination. Receptors were obtained from a man aged 18-30 years who received the YFV17D yellow fever vaccine.

The chain combines TRBV15 with TRBJ2-2; unclear D gene. This CDR3 spans 15 amino acids. The V end was cut by 0 bases, the J end by 4 bases, with 9 bases between. Germline CDR1 is LNHNV and CDR2 is YYDKDF (reference sequence). The CDR3: CATSRDKVRTGELFF. For the CDR3, the DNA is TGTGCCACCAGCAGAGATAAGGTTCGCACCGGGGAGCTGTTTTTT.

The gene calls are TRBV25-1 and TRBJ2-2; D is unresolved. V dropped 7 bases and J dropped 0 bases, with 6 bases sitting between them. The CDR3 runs 13 residues. Per the germline V gene, CDR1 is MGHDK and CDR2 is SYGVNS. The CDR3 is CASTDPNTGELFF. The CDR3 bases are TGTGCCAGCACTGACCCGAACACCGGGGAGCTGTTTTTT.

This clonotype was recorded a few times. J is TRBJ2-2 and V is TRBV18; TRBD1 matches 8 bases. J was trimmed by 4 bases and V by 0 bases; bases with no gene match: 10. From germline, CDR1 is KGHSH and CDR2 LQKENI. The CDR3 is 18 residues long. This CDR3 reads CASSPPIRQGASTGELFF. CDR3 DNA: TGTGCCAGCTCACCACCAATCCGGCAGGGGGCTAGCACCGGGGAGCTGTTTTTT.

A few counts support this clonotype. The chain joins TRBV18 to TRBJ2-7; the D call may be TRBD1 or TRBD2 (5 bases each). This CDR3 is built from 13 residues. Germline V gene lookup returns CDR1 KGHSH and CDR2 LQKENI. Trimming took 4 bases from V and 3 from J, leaving 10 bases between them. In DNA, the CDR3 is TGTGCCAGCTCACTTGGGACCCACTACGAGCAGTACTTC. This codes for CASSLGTHYEQYF.

This clonotype appeared a few times. The gene calls are TRBV12-3 or TRBV12-4 and TRBJ2-5, with 10 bases that match TRBD1. CDR3 size: 14 residues. Trimming at V came to 6 bases and at J to 7 bases, leaving 8 bases not matched to a gene. CDR3 coding DNA: TGTGCCAGCAGACCCGACAGGGGGCGTTCGACCCAGTACTTC. Its protein product is CASRPDRGRSTQYF.

This clonotype has ten or more counts. This sequence joins TRBV7-6 and TRBJ2-7; either TRBD1 or TRBD2 may fit D (5 bases each). The CDR3 length is 14 residues. Trimming took off 4 bases at V and 0 bases at J, with 10 bases between the two ends. The germline gives CDR1 SGHVS, CDR2 FNYEAQ. CDR3 residues: CASSSSGGSYEQYF. The CDR3 bases are TGTGCCAGCAGCTCGAGTGGGGGCTCCTACGAGCAGTACTTC.

The genes are TRBV6-2 or TRBV6-3 and TRBJ2-7; D gene unclear. Germline CDR1 reads MNHEY; CDR2 reads SVGEGT. Deletions cut 4 bases from V and 7 bases from J, with 11 bases between. The CDR3 consists of 12 residues. The CDR3 reads CASSSESREQYF. Here the CDR3 DNA reads TGTGCCAGCAGTTCGGAGTCCAGGGAGCAGTACTTC.

This clonotype was recorded at least ten times. The V and J genes are TRBV5-6 and TRBJ1-5; TRBD1 might be the D (6 bases). Germline CDR1 is SGHDT and CDR2 is YYEEEE. Trimming pared 4 bases from V and 1 base from J, leaving 9 bases between. This CDR3 is 14 amino acids long. The CDR3 spells CASSADSSNQPQHF. The CDR3 bases are TGTGCCAGCAGCGCGGACAGCAGCAATCAGCCCCAGCATTTT.